This T cell receptor beta chain appears in the sequencing data of a study of memory CD4+ T cells and cytomegalovirus serostatus. The assay was immunoSEQ multiplex PCR, and TCRdb's table has in-frame clones only and misses some. Here the sample spans some 39,000 clones, roughly 77% being singletons. The sort gate was single viable CD3+CD4+CD8-CD45RO+ cells for memory CD4+ T cells. The sequencing input was memory CD4+ T cells from blood. The source is an adult in good health and CMV-seronegative.

The CDR3 loop reads CASSETAPGNTIYF. CDR3 nucleotides: TGTGCCAGCAGTGAGACAGCCCCTGGAAACACCATATATTTT. This rearrangement joins TRBV6-1 to TRBJ1-3; tentative D call: TRBD1 (5 bases). The V end lost 3 bases, the J end lost 2 bases, and 8 bases lay between the germline ends. This CDR3 is built from 14 residues. Germline-derived CDR1 and CDR2 are MNHNS and SASEGT.